The 12 T cell receptor beta chains below all came from one sample that was sequenced in a study of T cells in Graves' hyperthyroidism and ophthalmopathy. RNA transcripts provided the source from which TCR beta CDR3 regions were amplified. The HTBI primer set drove a first-round RT-PCR of the TCR CDR3. TCRdb ran MiXCR on the multiplex PCR reads and lists one entry per CDR3 protein. The sample holds approximately 490,000 distinct CDR3 sequences, approximately 22% seen once. Sequencing input: blood. These receptor sequences come from a woman between 65 and 79 years old with Graves' ophthalmopathy.

This clonotype was recorded a few times. CDR3 bases: TGTGCCAGCAGCCAAGACCGGGGAGGGGGCCAAGAGACCCAGTACTTC. Amino acids: CASSQDRGGGQETQYF. The rearrangement joins TRBV3-1 to TRBJ2-5; perhaps TRBD2 as D (7 bases). The germline V gene has CDR1 LGHDT and CDR2 YNNKEL (reference sequence). Trimming pared 0 bases from V and 1 base from J, leaving 12 bases between. This CDR3 spans 16 amino acids.

This clonotype was seen only a few times. The chain recombines TRBV7-2 with TRBJ2-2; 8 positions match TRBD2. Unmatched junction bases numbered 11, after V lost 5 bases and J lost 6 bases. CDR3 length: 16 residues. Looked up from germline, CDR1 is SGHTA and CDR2 is FQGNSA. In DNA, the CDR3 is TGTGCCAGCAGCCCCAGAGGGACTAGTTTATCCGGGGAGCTGTTTTTT. Amino acids: CASSPRGTSLSGELFF.

Of note for this clonotype: A clone one base away is much larger, so this may be a read error. The chain recombines TRBV7-2 with TRBJ2-1; 7 bases are shared with TRBD2. The tail of the sequence fits TRBJ2-7 better, so the J call may be wrong. This CDR3 spans 15 amino acids. From germline, CDR1 is SGHTA and CDR2 FQGNSA. The chain's CDR3 is CASSLTSAPYNEQYF. The CDR3 DNA reads as TGTGCCAGCAGTCTTACTAGCGCTCCCTACAATGAGCAGTACTTC.

This clonotype was counted a few times. The chain joins TRBV7-3 to TRBJ2-3; 10 bases map to TRBD2. Trimming removed 4 bases from V and 6 bases from J; junction bases left unmatched: 13. Germline V gene lookup returns CDR1 SGHTA and CDR2 FQGTGA. There are 17 residues in the CDR3. The CDR3 loop reads CASSSRAGGPRGDTQYF. CDR3 nucleotides: TGTGCCAGCAGCTCACGAGCGGGAGGGCCAAGAGGGGATACGCAGTATTTT.

This clonotype has a count of ten or more. This chain connects TRBV12-3 or TRBV12-4 to TRBJ1-1; unclear D gene. This CDR3 region has 13 residues. Trimming took 1 base from V and 3 from J, leaving 6 bases between them. DNA for the CDR3: TGTGCCAGCAGTTTAGAGAGGGACACTGAAGCTTTCTTT. This encodes CASSLERDTEAFF.

The V call is TRBV19, the J call TRBJ2-7; D not resolved. V was pared by 5 bases and J by 0 bases, with 11 bases between. The CDR3 runs to 14 residues. CDR1 is LNHDA, CDR2 SQIVND, per germline (reference sequence). Here the CDR3 DNA reads TGTGCCAGTAGTCGTGATGAGGTCTCCTACGAGCAGTACTTC. This translates into CASSRDEVSYEQYF.

With regard to this clonotype: Given a much more abundant clone one base away, this may be a read error. This rearrangement joins TRBV3-1 to TRBJ2-1; 9 bases are a match to TRBD2. This CDR3 is built from 15 residues. The germline V gene encodes CDR1 LGHDT and CDR2 YNNKEL (reference sequence). The CDR3 DNA reads TGTGCCAGCAGCCACAGAGCGGGAGGATACAATGGGCAGTTCTTC. Encoded protein: CASSHRAGGYNGQFF.

As for this clonotype: A much more abundant neighbour one base away suggests this may be a read error. The V and J genes are TRBV7-2 and TRBJ2-2; 10 positions agree with TRBD1. The germline V gene has CDR1 SGHTA and CDR2 FQGNSA. The CDR3 contains 22 residues. CDR3 amino acids: CASSLARPRQGARRENTGEPFF. CDR3 nucleotides: TGTGCCAGCAGCTTAGCCAGGCCGCGACAGGGGGCGAGGCGGGAGAACACCGGGGAGCCGTTTTTT.

The V call is TRBV9, the J call TRBJ2-7, with D possibly matching TRBD2 (6 bases). Looked up from germline, CDR1 is SGDLS and CDR2 is YYNGEE. The CDR3 is made up of 14 amino acids. V lost 1 base, J lost 1 base, and 9 bases lay in between. CDR3: CASSVLAESYEQYF. The CDR3 DNA sequence: TGTGCCAGCAGCGTATTAGCGGAGTCCTACGAGCAGTACTTC. The variable domain in full, completed from reference TRBV9 and TRBJ2-7, reads DSGVTQTPKHLITATGQRVTLRCSPRSGDLSVYWYQQSLDQGLQFLIQYYNGEERAKGNILERFSAQQFPDLHSELNLSSLELGDSALYFCASSVLAESYEQYFGPGTRLTVT.

This clonotype was detected a few times. The rearrangement links TRBV5-6 to TRBJ2-5; unclear D gene. Trimming cost V 4 bases and J 2 bases, with 12 bases left between them. Germline CDR1 SGHDT, CDR2 YYEEEE. The CDR3 extends over 14 amino acids. CDR3 DNA sequence: TGTGCCAGCAGCCAAGGACGGATACAAGAGACCCAGTACTTC. This encodes CASSQGRIQETQYF. The entire variable domain, with the rest obtained from reference TRBV5-6 and TRBJ2-5, is as follows: DAGVTQSPTHLIKTRGQQVTLRCSPKSGHDTVSWYQQALGQGPQFIFQYYEEEERQRGNFPDRFSGHQFPNYSSELNVNALLLGDSALYLCASSQGRIQETQYFGPGTRLLVL.

This clonotype was counted ten times or more. J is TRBJ1-2 and V is TRBV2; D may be TRBD1 (5 bases). The germline CDR1 and CDR2 sequences are SNHLY and FYNNEI. The V end was cut by 7 bases, the J end by 2 bases, with 20 bases between. CDR3 length: 16 amino acids. The CDR3 nucleotides read TGTGCCAGCACCGAAGGGGCGGGGAGAGTCAACTATGGCTACACCTTC. Translating gives CASTEGAGRVNYGYTF. Drawing the rest from reference TRBV2 and TRBJ1-2, the complete variable domain is EPEVTQTPSHQVTQMGQEVILRCVPISNHLYFYWYRQILGQKVEFLVSFYNNEISEKSEIFDDQFSVERPDGSNFTLKIRSTKLEDSAMYFCASTEGAGRVNYGYTFGSGTRLTVV.

The chain has TRBV3-1 and TRBJ1-1; weak D call: TRBD1 (5 bases). The CDR3 extends over 15 amino acids. Germline CDR1 is LGHDT and CDR2 is YNNKEL (reference sequence). V lost 3 bases and J lost 6, with 17 bases in between. CDR3 protein: CASSQISGVGAEAFF. CDR3 nucleotide sequence: TGTGCCAGCAGCCAGATTTCTGGTGTAGGGGCTGAAGCTTTCTTT.